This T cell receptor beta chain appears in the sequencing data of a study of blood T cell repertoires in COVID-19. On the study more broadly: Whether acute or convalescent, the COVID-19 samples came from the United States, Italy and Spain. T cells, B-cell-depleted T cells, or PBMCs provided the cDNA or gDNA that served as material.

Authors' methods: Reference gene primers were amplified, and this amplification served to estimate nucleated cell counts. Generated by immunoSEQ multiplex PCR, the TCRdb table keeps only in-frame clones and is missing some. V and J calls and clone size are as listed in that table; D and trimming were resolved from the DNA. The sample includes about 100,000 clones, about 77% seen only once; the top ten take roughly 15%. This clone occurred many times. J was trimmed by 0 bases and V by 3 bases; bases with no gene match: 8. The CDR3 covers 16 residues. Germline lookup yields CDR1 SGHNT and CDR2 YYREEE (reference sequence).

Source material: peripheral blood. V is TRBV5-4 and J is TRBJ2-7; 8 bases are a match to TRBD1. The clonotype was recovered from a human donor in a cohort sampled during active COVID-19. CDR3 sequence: CASSSRTGIGSYEQYF. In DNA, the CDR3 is TGTGCCAGCAGCTCAAGGACAGGGATCGGCTCCTACGAGCAGTACTTC.